The 14 T cell receptor beta chains in this list originate from one sample, sequenced in a study of T cells after yellow fever vaccination. TCRdb recomputed calls from the 5' RACE reads with MiXCR, one row per CDR3 protein. The table records about 360,000 distinct CDR3 sequences, around 6.4% of them present only once. This sample comprised PBMCs, obtained 5 days after the yellow fever booster vaccination. These TCRs come from a man younger than 40 who received the YFV17D yellow fever vaccine.

The rearrangement uses TRBV7-2 and TRBJ2-7; 7 nucleotides match TRBD1. V dropped 5 bases and J dropped 0; count of bases not matched to a gene: 10. The CDR3 runs 16 residues. The germline CDR1 and CDR2 sequences are SGHTA and FQGNSA. CDR3 protein: CASSAGRGSSSYEQYF. CDR3 nucleotides: TGTGCCAGCAGCGCAGGCAGGGGGTCCAGCTCCTACGAGCAGTACTTC. The variable domain in full, with the rest retrieved from reference TRBV7-2 and TRBJ2-7, is GAGVSQSPSNKVTEKGKDVELRCDPISGHTALYWYRQSLGQGLEFLIYFQGNSAPDKSGLPSDRFSAERTGGSVSTLTIQRTQQEDSAVYLCASSAGRGSSSYEQYFGPGTRLTVT.

This clonotype was observed at least ten times. The chain employs TRBV5-1 and TRBJ1-1; D unclear. V was trimmed by 4 bases and J by 0 bases, leaving 7 bases between them. The germline V gene encodes CDR1 SGHRS and CDR2 YFSETQ. CDR3 length: 13 amino acids. CDR3 nucleotide sequence: TGCGCCAGCAGCAGCAGCTTGAACACTGAAGCTTTCTTT. This codes for CASSSSLNTEAFF. The full variable domain, completed using reference TRBV5-1 and TRBJ1-1, is KAGVTQTPRYLIKTRGQQVTLSCSPISGHRSVSWYQQTPGQGLQFLFEYFSETQRNKGNFPGRFSGRQFSNSRSEMNVSTLELGDSALYLCASSSSLNTEAFFGQGTRLTVV.

This chain connects TRBV12-3 or TRBV12-4 to TRBJ1-4; no definite D call. Trimming removed 7 bases from V and 8 bases from J, with 14 bases in between. This CDR3 contains 13 residues. As DNA, the CDR3 is TGTGCCAGCACCGGCCTCGGGCAGGAAAAACTGTTTTTT. Translating it yields CASTGLGQEKLFF.

In its sample, this clonotype was seen a few times. The CDR3 reads CASSSTVGELFF. The CDR3 nucleotides are TGTGCCAGCAGCTCGACAGTCGGGGAGCTGTTTTTT. The chain links TRBV11-3 to TRBJ2-2, with D perhaps TRBD1 (5 bases). Germline-derived CDR1 and CDR2 are SGHNT and YENEEA. Between the trimmed V and J ends, which lost 4 bases and 7 bases, there was a span of 7 bases. This CDR3 comprises 12 residues.

This clonotype was observed a few times. V is TRBV19 and J is TRBJ2-1, with no clear D. Germline CDR1 reads LNHDA; CDR2 reads SQIVND (reference sequence). Deletions cut 1 base from V and 0 bases from J, with 13 bases between. CDR3 length: 17 amino acids. CDR3 nucleotide sequence: TGTGCCAGTAGTATAGGACTCCTCCTAAGCTCCTACAATGAGCAGTTCTTC. Encoded protein: CASSIGLLLSSYNEQFF.

This clonotype showed up many times. The gene calls are TRBV9 and TRBJ2-7, with 7 bases lining up with TRBD2. V lost 0 bases and J lost 2; bases outside the gene matches: 5. CDR3 length: 15 residues. Germline V CDR1 and CDR2: SGDLS, YYNGEE. The CDR3 here is CASSVGLAETYEQYF. In nucleotides, the CDR3 is TGTGCCAGCAGCGTAGGACTAGCAGAGACCTACGAGCAGTACTTC.

The gene calls are TRBV12-3 or TRBV12-4 and TRBJ2-2; TRBD1 is a possible D gene (6 bases). The germline V and J ends were trimmed by 8 bases and 0 bases, with 13 bases remaining between them. The CDR3 has 15 residues. In nucleotides, the CDR3 is TGTGCCAGCGGCAGACAGGTGCCGAACACCGGGGAGCTGTTTTTT. Its protein product is CASGRQVPNTGELFF.

This clonotype was detected many times. The V call is TRBV12-3 or TRBV12-4, the J call TRBJ2-7; no definite D call. The germline V and J ends were trimmed by 3 bases and 5 bases, with 8 bases remaining between them. The length of the CDR3 is 12 residues. This chain's CDR3 is CASSFSHHEQYF. CDR3 in DNA: TGTGCCAGCAGTTTCAGCCACCACGAGCAGTACTTC.

This chain connects TRBV20-1 to TRBJ2-3; 9 bases are shared with TRBD2. Germline CDR1 is DFQATT and CDR2 is SNEGSKA (reference sequence). The CDR3 length is 13 residues. Trimming took 7 bases from V and 3 from J; bases not matched to a gene: 5. This chain's CDR3 is CSVPTSGTDTQYF. CDR3 DNA: TGCAGTGTTCCGACTAGCGGAACAGATACGCAGTATTTT.

This clonotype turned up a few times. This chain connects TRBV6-5 to TRBJ2-7, with 13 nucleotides matching TRBD2. Germline CDR1 is MNHEY and CDR2 is SVGAGI. The CDR3 has 16 residues. V shed 2 bases and J 5 bases; nucleotides not matched to a gene: 6. The CDR3 coding sequence is TGTGCCAGCAGTTACCTAACTAGCGGGAGGGCTGACGAGCAGTACTTC. The encoded protein is CASSYLTSGRADEQYF.

This clonotype was detected only a few times. V is TRBV20-1 and J is TRBJ2-7, with D hard to call. CDR3 length: 13 amino acids. CDR1 and CDR2 from the germline V gene are DFQATT and SNEGSKA (reference sequence). Trimming stripped 1 base from V and 1 base from J, with 8 bases between. As DNA, the CDR3 is TGCAGTGCTAGAGGGACCCAGTCCTACGAGCAGTACTTC. Its translation is CSARGTQSYEQYF.

This clonotype turned up a few times. The rearrangement links TRBV7-2 to TRBJ2-7; 12 nucleotides align to TRBD2. This CDR3 region has 16 residues. The germline V gene has CDR1 SGHTA and CDR2 FQGNSA. J lost 2 bases, V lost 2 bases, and 4 bases had no gene match. CDR3 amino acids: CASSLSSGRAPYEQYF. The CDR3 region has the DNA TGTGCCAGCAGCTTATCTAGCGGGAGGGCCCCCTACGAGCAGTACTTC.

This clonotype was picked up many times. This rearrangement joins TRBV7-3 to TRBJ2-3, with 9 bases that match TRBD2. Germline lookup yields CDR1 SGHTA and CDR2 FQGTGA. V shed 5 bases and J 0 bases; nucleotides not matched to a gene: 6. The CDR3 runs 16 residues. The DNA of the CDR3 is TGTGCCAGCAGCCCAACCACTAGCGGGAGCACAGATACGCAGTATTTT. As protein: CASSPTTSGSTDTQYF.

This sequence joins TRBV19 and TRBJ1-1; 10 bases align to TRBD1. V trimming: 5 bases; J trimming: 5 bases; junction bases outside the gene matches: 5. This CDR3 has 14 amino acids. Germline assignment: CDR1 LNHDA and CDR2 SQIVND (reference sequence). CDR3 sequence reads: CASSSRQGATEAFF. The CDR3 DNA reads as TGTGCCAGTAGTTCCCGACAGGGGGCAACTGAAGCTTTCTTT.